These 26 T cell receptor beta chains originate from one sample sequenced in a study of Ad26.COV2.S vaccination and SARS-CoV-2 variants. TCRdb's table, derived via immunoSEQ multiplex PCR, lists solely in-frame clones and lacks some. Of around 300,000 clones detected, around 90% appear once; the ten largest clones hold 6.4%. Indicated treatment: 15 to 20 received Ad26.COV2.S at low or high dose, single or two shots; 5 received placebo; per-sample allocation not given. Samples came from day 63 after the first vaccine or placebo injection. Material: peripheral blood, obtained in a trial of Ad26.COV2.S vaccine versus placebo. These receptors were taken from a person aged 18-60 years who received the Ad26.COV2.S COVID-19 vaccine or a placebo.

V is TRBV14 and J is TRBJ1-6, with a possible D match to TRBD1 (6 bases). Germline V CDR1 and CDR2: SGHDN, FVKESK. V shed 4 bases and J shed 7 bases, with 11 bases lying between them. This CDR3 spans 14 amino acids. CDR3 amino acids: CASSLTGLNSPLHF. The CDR3 DNA sequence: TGTGCCAGCAGCCTAACAGGGCTAAATTCACCCCTCCACTTT.

The rearrangement links TRBV10-2 to TRBJ1-1; D is undetermined. Germline V gives CDR1 WSHSY, CDR2 SAAADI. Trimming cost V 3 bases and J 10 bases, with 9 bases left between them. This CDR3 is built from 11 residues. For the CDR3, the DNA is TGCGCCAGCAGTGATTTAAAGGGAGCTTTCTTT. Translation gives CASSDLKGAFF.

The genes are TRBV9 and TRBJ2-1; TRBD1 aligns across 12 bases. Germline V gives CDR1 SGDLS, CDR2 YYNGEE. V dropped 0 bases and J dropped 1; count of bases not matched to a gene: 5. The CDR3 contains 18 residues. The CDR3 here is CASSVGGQGARSYNEQFF. The DNA of the CDR3 is TGTGCCAGCAGCGTAGGGGGACAGGGGGCTCGTTCCTACAATGAGCAGTTCTTC.

The rearrangement joins TRBV19 to TRBJ1-2; TRBD1 matches at 7 bases. Germline CDR1 is LNHDA and CDR2 is SQIVND (reference sequence). This CDR3 contains 13 residues. Trimming cost V 8 bases and J 4 bases; bases outside gene matches: 7. In nucleotides, the CDR3 is TGTGCCAGTCTCGAGGGGGCCGGCTATGGCTACACCTTC. Its protein product is CASLEGAGYGYTF. The full variable domain, rest sourced from reference TRBV19 and TRBJ1-2, is DGGITQSPKYLFRKEGQNVTLSCEQNLNHDAMYWYRQDPGQGLRLIYYSQIVNDFQKGDIAEGYSVSREKKESFPLTVTSAQKNPTAFYLCASLEGAGYGYTFGSGTRLTVV.

CDR3 sequence: CATSKSTPVPTEQFF. Written as DNA, the CDR3 is TGTGCCACCAGCAAAAGCACACCCGTCCCAACTGAGCAGTTCTTC. This chain joins TRBV24-1 and TRBJ2-1; no clear D gene. This CDR3 is built from 15 residues. V was cut by 7 bases and J by 9 bases, with 21 bases left in between. Germline CDR1 is KGHDR and CDR2 is SFDVKD.

The chain joins TRBV3-1 (or the pseudogene TRBV3-2) to TRBJ2-3, with D possibly matching TRBD2 (6 bases). The germline V gene encodes CDR1 LGHDT and CDR2 YNNKEL (reference sequence). The CDR3 extends over 14 amino acids. Trimming removed 3 bases at V and 1 base at J, with 8 bases between. The CDR3 loop reads CASSHGLRTDTQYF. DNA of the CDR3: TGTGCCAGCAGCCACGGACTACGCACAGATACGCAGTATTTT.

The chain joins TRBV2 to TRBJ1-2; 7 bases are a match to TRBD1. V was clipped by 3 bases and J by 3 bases; unmatched bases: 7. This CDR3 region has 15 residues. Germline CDR1 reads SNHLY; CDR2 reads FYNNEI. CDR3 nucleotides: TGTGCCAGCAGTGATACTCGAGGACAGGACTATGGCTACACCTTC. Protein: CASSDTRGQDYGYTF.

This clone came up a few times. The chain recombines TRBV9 with TRBJ2-1; 8 bases agree with TRBD1. J gave up 10 bases and V 1 base, and 4 bases lay outside the gene matches. The CDR3 is 13 residues long. The germline V gene encodes CDR1 SGDLS and CDR2 YYNGEE. DNA of the CDR3: TGTGCCAGCAGCGTAATTCAGGGGGCCGAGCAGTTCTTC. This translates into CASSVIQGAEQFF.

The chain couples TRBV2 to TRBJ2-3, with D perhaps matching TRBD2 (5 bases). The germline gives CDR1 SNHLY, CDR2 FYNNEI. The V gene lost 6 bases and the J gene lost 1 base, with 14 bases spanning the gap. The CDR3 is 15 residues long. The CDR3 coding sequence is TGTGCCAGCAGCGATGGGGAGATGGGCACAGATACGCAGTATTTT. It is translated as CASSDGEMGTDTQYF.

A remark on this clone: Other DNA sequences in this specimen translate into the identical CDR3. The CDR3 DNA sequence: TGTGCCAGCAGCCGGACTAGCGGGAACACCGGGGAGCTGTTTTTT. Encoded protein: CASSRTSGNTGELFF. The chain carries TRBV7-3 and TRBJ2-2; 10 nucleotides align to TRBD2. The germline gives CDR1 SGHTA, CDR2 FQGTGA. The CDR3 is 15 amino acids. With 5 bases clipped from V and 1 base from J, the junction kept 1 base outside the gene matches. The full variable domain, rest sourced from reference TRBV7-3 and TRBJ2-2, is GAGVSQTPSNKVTEKGKYVELRCDPISGHTALYWYRQSLGQGPEFLIYFQGTGAADDSGLPNDRFFAVRPEGSVSTLKIQRTERGDSAVYLCASSRTSGNTGELFFGEGSRLTVL.

The rearrangement uses TRBV9 and TRBJ1-4; 9 bases map to TRBD1. Germline-derived CDR1 and CDR2 are SGDLS and YYNGEE. This CDR3 contains 14 residues. V shed 4 bases, J shed 7 bases, and the junction held 5 bases outside the gene matches. CDR3 nucleotides: TGTGCCAGCAGCATTGGGACAGGGAGTGAAAAACTGTTTTTT. As protein: CASSIGTGSEKLFF. The full variable domain, its missing parts supplied by reference TRBV9 and TRBJ1-4, is DSGVTQTPKHLITATGQRVTLRCSPRSGDLSVYWYQQSLDQGLQFLIQYYNGEERAKGNILERFSAQQFPDLHSELNLSSLELGDSALYFCASSIGTGSEKLFFGSGTQLSVL.

V is TRBV27 and J is TRBJ2-3, with 7 bases matching TRBD1. Trimming took 5 bases from V and 3 from J; bases not matched to a gene: 8. This CDR3 region has 15 residues. Germline V lookup: CDR1 MNHEY, CDR2 SMNVEV (reference sequence). The CDR3 DNA is TGTGCCAGCAGTCTCCGGGACAGTAAAACAGATACGCAGTATTTT. This sequence encodes CASSLRDSKTDTQYF.

This chain uses TRBV11-2 with TRBJ2-7, with 10 bases aligning to TRBD2. After removal of 2 bases from V and 1 base from J, the junction contained 2 bases not matched to a gene. The CDR3 totals 15 residues. The germline CDR1 and CDR2 sequences are SGHAT and FQNNGV. The CDR3 region has the DNA TGTGCCAGCAGCTTACTAGCGGGAGTTTCCTACGAGCAGTACTTC. It translates to CASSLLAGVSYEQYF.

The chain couples TRBV6-1 to TRBJ1-6; D gene unclear. Germline-derived CDR1 and CDR2 are MNHNS and SASEGT. This CDR3 region has 13 residues. Trimming removed 3 bases at V and 5 bases at J, with 5 bases between. CDR3 residues: CASSEGNNSPLHF. DNA of the CDR3: TGTGCCAGCAGTGAGGGGAATAATTCACCCCTCCACTTT.

This clone came up once. Different DNA sequences within this sample yield the same CDR3. The chain joins TRBV12-3 or TRBV12-4 to TRBJ1-5; D is undetermined. The CDR3 consists of 13 residues. Trimming cost V 3 bases and J 1 base, with 4 bases left between them. CDR3 residues: CASSLGSNQPQHF. In DNA, the CDR3 is TGTGCCAGCAGTTTGGGGAGCAATCAGCCCCAGCATTTT.

V is TRBV6-4 and J is TRBJ1-5; D is perhaps TRBD1 (5 bases). Trimming pared 3 bases from V and 6 bases from J, leaving 12 bases between. This CDR3 spans 14 amino acids. Per germline, CDR1 MRHNA and CDR2 SNTAGT. CDR3 in DNA: TGTGCCAGCAGTGAGAAATCAGGGTCTCAGCCCCAGCATTTT. It specifies CASSEKSGSQPQHF.

This clone was found once. The rearrangement uses TRBV7-2 and TRBJ2-7, with D perhaps TRBD1 or TRBD2 (7 bases each). Trimming took off 4 bases at V and 3 bases at J, with 19 bases between the two ends. The CDR3 is 16 amino acids. The germline V gene has CDR1 SGHTA and CDR2 FQGNSA. Written as DNA, the CDR3 is TGTGCCAGCAGCTCGAGGGGGCGGGAGCTCGGCTACGAGCAGTACTTC. Translating it yields CASSSRGRELGYEQYF.

This clone was detected a few times. The V gene is TRBV2, the J gene TRBJ2-5; possible D gene TRBD1, 7 bases. This CDR3 is 17 amino acids long. Trimming cost V 2 bases and J 0 bases, with 16 bases left between them. Germline V lookup: CDR1 SNHLY, CDR2 FYNNEI. The DNA of the CDR3 is TGTGCCAGCAGTGAACTCGTCGGGGGACAGTACCAAGAGACCCAGTACTTC. It encodes CASSELVGGQYQETQYF.

In its sample, this clone was seen a few times. The chain is built from TRBV4-1 and TRBJ1-5; 7 bases map to TRBD1. The CDR3 has 17 amino acids. After removal of 1 base from V and 0 bases from J, the junction contained 6 bases not matched to a gene. The germline gives CDR1 MGHRA, CDR2 YSYEKL. The CDR3 coding sequence is TGCGCCAGCAGCCAAGGTCAGGGGGAGTATAGCAATCAGCCCCAGCATTTT. Translation: CASSQGQGEYSNQPQHF.

The rearrangement links TRBV24-1 to TRBJ2-2; D possibly uses TRBD1 or TRBD2 (7 bases each). CDR3 length equals 14 residues. The V end lost 11 bases, the J end lost 7 bases, and 19 bases lay between the germline ends. Germline lookup yields CDR1 KGHDR and CDR2 SFDVKD. CDR3: CAIGGGGAGGELFF. In DNA form, the CDR3 reads TGTGCCATCGGGGGAGGGGGCGCTGGCGGGGAGCTGTTTTTT.

The CDR3 nucleotides read TGCGCCAGCAGCTGGACCGAGGGGGCGTCGGGTGAAGCTTTCTTT. This gives the protein CASSWTEGASGEAFF. This chain joins TRBV5-1 and TRBJ1-1; 7 bases are shared with TRBD1. The CDR3 sequence is 15 residues long. The junction had 12 bases not matched to a gene; V was cut back by 3 bases and J by 7 bases. The V gene's germline CDR1 is SGHRS and CDR2 YFSETQ.

This sequence joins TRBV4-2 and TRBJ2-1; TRBD2 agrees at 7 bases. Trimming removed 0 bases from V and 5 bases from J; junction bases left unmatched: 7. CDR1 and CDR2 from the germline V gene are LGHNA and YNFKEQ. The CDR3 covers 16 residues. This CDR3 is CASSQESSGADNEQFF. The CDR3 DNA reads TGTGCCAGCAGCCAAGAATCAAGCGGGGCCGACAATGAGCAGTTCTTC.

This chain uses TRBV28 with TRBJ2-1; D gene ambiguous. Trimming shortened V by 6 bases and J by 6 bases, and 12 bases separated the two germline ends. Germline CDR1 reads MDHEN; CDR2 reads SYDVKM. This CDR3 comprises 13 residues. The CDR3 sequence: CASSSNSPNEQFF. The CDR3 DNA sequence: TGTGCCAGCAGCTCCAACTCGCCCAATGAGCAGTTCTTC.

Worth noting for this clone: This same CDR3 is encoded by further DNA sequences in the sample. J is TRBJ2-5 and V is TRBV28; no reliable D call. The V and J ends lost 6 bases and 3 bases respectively, with 2 bases between them. This CDR3 has 10 amino acids. Germline CDR1 and CDR2: MDHEN and SYDVKM. The CDR3 loop is CASREETQYF. The CDR3 nucleotides are TGTGCCAGCAGGGAAGAGACCCAGTACTTC. The entire variable domain, with the rest obtained from reference TRBV28 and TRBJ2-5, is as follows: DVKVTQSSRYLVKRTGEKVFLECVQDMDHENMFWYRQDPGLGLRLIYFSYDVKMKEKGDIPEGYSVSREKKERFSLILESASTNQTSMYLCASREETQYFGPGTRLLVL.

This chain links TRBV9 with TRBJ2-3; no reliable D call. From germline, CDR1 is SGDLS and CDR2 YYNGEE. The CDR3 sequence is 17 residues long. The V end lost 0 bases, the J end lost 0 bases, and 14 bases lay between the germline ends. CDR3 sequence: CASSVARVPTSTDTQYF. The CDR3 DNA reads as TGTGCCAGCAGCGTAGCTCGTGTTCCGACTAGCACAGATACGCAGTATTTT.

CDR3 DNA: TGTGCCAGCAGCGTAGGGCTAGCGTCCTACGAGCAGTACTTC. Translating gives CASSVGLASYEQYF. The rearrangement uses TRBV9 and TRBJ2-7; perhaps TRBD2 as D (6 bases). Germline CDR1 and CDR2: SGDLS and YYNGEE. The CDR3 extends over 14 amino acids. Trimming took 0 bases from V and 1 from J, leaving 8 bases between them.